This TCR beta chain originates from a study of T cells in Graves' hyperthyroidism and ophthalmopathy. The source material, RNA transcripts, was used to amplify TCR beta CDR3 regions. Researchers ran a first-round RT-PCR on the TCR CDR3 using the HTBI primer set. A single record per CDR3 protein comes from TCRdb applying MiXCR to the multiplex PCR reads. The sample yields hundreds of thousands of distinct CDR3 sequences, nearly 45% seen once. This clonotype was counted a few times. Input material: peripheral blood or thyroid tissue (not recorded which). This TCR derives from an adult man with Graves' disease, either hyperthyroidism or ophthalmopathy (not recorded which).

The CDR3 loop is CASSPGTARMLGSNQPQHF. For the CDR3, the DNA is TGTGCCAGTAGCCCCGGGACGGCACGGATGCTGGGCAGCAATCAGCCCCAGCATTTT. The gene calls are TRBV19 and TRBJ1-5; possibly TRBD1 for D (5 bases). V dropped 6 bases and J dropped 1 base, with 25 bases sitting between them. Germline CDR1 and CDR2: LNHDA and SQIVND (reference sequence). This CDR3 comprises 19 residues. Complete variable domain (other parts from reference TRBV19 and TRBJ1-5): DGGITQSPKYLFRKEGQNVTLSCEQNLNHDAMYWYRQDPGQGLRLIYYSQIVNDFQKGDIAEGYSVSREKKESFPLTVTSAQKNPTAFYLCASSPGTARMLGSNQPQHFGDGTRLSIL.